The 17 T cell receptor beta chains in this list originate from one sample, sequenced in a study of blood T cell repertoires in COVID-19. Here immunoSEQ multiplex PCR was the method, and the copy in TCRdb shows in-frame clones only, minus some. The sample holds approximately 350,000 clones; 80% to 90% are singletons and the top ten take around 2.8%. The sample consisted of peripheral blood. These receptors came from a woman aged 30 to 39 with COVID-19, enrolled during active disease.

V and J are TRBV28 and TRBJ2-1; D perhaps matches TRBD2 (7 bases). The germline V gene has CDR1 MDHEN and CDR2 SYDVKM. The germline V and J ends were trimmed by 7 bases and 10 bases, with 20 bases remaining between them. CDR3 size: 14 residues. CDR3 loop: CASTDTRGRGEQFF. DNA of the CDR3: TGTGCCAGCACCGATACGCGGGGGCGGGGAGAGCAGTTCTTC.

The chain links TRBV27 to TRBJ1-1, with D perhaps TRBD1 (5 bases). Germline CDR1 reads MNHEY; CDR2 reads SMNVEV (reference sequence). The V end was cut by 4 bases, the J end by 4 bases, with 19 bases between. The CDR3 sequence is 16 residues long. The chain's CDR3 is CASSSAQGRIGTEAFF. For the CDR3, the DNA is TGTGCCAGCAGTTCCGCGCAGGGAAGGATCGGCACTGAAGCTTTCTTT.

The chain is built from TRBV15 and TRBJ1-6; D is undetermined. Germline V gives CDR1 LNHNV, CDR2 YYDKDF (reference sequence). This CDR3 has 17 residues. V was shortened by 6 bases and J by 0 bases, with 15 bases between the two germline ends. CDR3 nucleotide sequence: TGTGCCACCAGAGTAGGCCAGGTCCGCTCCTATAATTCACCCCTCCACTTT. Translation gives CATRVGQVRSYNSPLHF.

This chain joins TRBV5-6 and TRBJ2-1, with a possible D match to TRBD2 (5 bases). The CDR3 extends over 15 amino acids. V shed 6 bases and J shed 4 bases, with 17 bases lying between them. Germline V gene data show CDR1 as SGHDT and CDR2 as YYEEEE. The CDR3 DNA is TGTGCCAGCAAGAGGAGGTCCGTGGGGTACAATGAGCAGTTCTTC. Its protein is CASKRRSVGYNEQFF.

DNA of the CDR3: TGTGCCAGCAGCTTAGAGGGGTTCCGCTCCTACAATGAGCAGTTCTTC. Translated: CASSLEGFRSYNEQFF. This chain connects TRBV7-6 to TRBJ2-1, with D possibly TRBD1 on 5 matching bases. V lost 1 base and J 0 bases, leaving 10 bases between the germline ends. Germline CDR1 and CDR2: SGHVS and FNYEAQ. The CDR3 runs to 16 residues. Variable domain in full (rest from reference TRBV7-6 and TRBJ2-1): GAGVSQSPRYKVTKRGQDVALRCDPISGHVSLYWYRQALGQGPEFLTYFNYEAQQDKSGLPNDRFSAERPEGSISTLTIQRTEQRDSAMYRCASSLEGFRSYNEQFFGPGTRLTVL.

The J gene is TRBJ1-5, the V gene TRBV30; 11 nucleotides line up with TRBD1. The germline CDR1 and CDR2 sequences are GTSNPN and SVGIG (reference sequence). J was trimmed by 4 bases and V by 3 bases; bases with no gene match: 5. The CDR3 has 15 amino acids. CDR3 nucleotides: TGTGCCTGGAGCTCCGGGACAGGGGGTAATCAGCCCCAGCATTTT. Encoded protein: CAWSSGTGGNQPQHF.

The J gene is TRBJ1-5, the V gene TRBV7-9; D is perhaps TRBD1 (5 bases). The V end was cut by 1 base, the J end by 0 bases, with 7 bases between. This CDR3 is built from 15 residues. Germline CDR1 and CDR2: SEHNR and FQNEAQ (reference sequence). The CDR3 region has the DNA TGTGCCAGCAGCTTAGAAGGGGATAGCAATCAGCCCCAGCATTTT. Amino acid sequence: CASSLEGDSNQPQHF. Full variable domain (missing parts from reference TRBV7-9 and TRBJ1-5): DTGVSQNPRHKITKRGQNVTFRCDPISEHNRLYWYRQTLGQGPEFLTYFQNEAQLEKSRLLSDRFSAERPKGSFSTLEIQRTEQGDSAMYLCASSLEGDSNQPQHFGDGTRLSIL.

Only one count was recorded for this clone. This chain links TRBV13 with TRBJ2-3, with 11 bases that match TRBD2. The V gene end was trimmed by 1 base and the J gene end by 4 bases; junction bases not matched to a gene: 7. The CDR3 contains 17 residues. Germline CDR1 and CDR2: PRHDT and FYEKMQ (reference sequence). CDR3 protein: CASSLALAGGSADTQYF. DNA for the CDR3: TGTGCCAGCAGCTTAGCTTTAGCGGGAGGGTCGGCAGATACGCAGTATTTT.

J is TRBJ2-1 and V is TRBV19, with TRBD1 matching 8 bases. The CDR3 has 14 residues. CDR1 and CDR2 (germline): LNHDA, SQIVND (reference sequence). V was clipped by 1 base and J by 4 bases; unmatched bases: 0. The CDR3 is CASSIGTGYNEQFF. CDR3 DNA: TGTGCCAGTAGTATAGGGACAGGGTACAATGAGCAGTTCTTC. Combining the CDR3 with reference TRBV19 and TRBJ2-1 gives the whole variable domain DGGITQSPKYLFRKEGQNVTLSCEQNLNHDAMYWYRQDPGQGLRLIYYSQIVNDFQKGDIAEGYSVSREKKESFPLTVTSAQKNPTAFYLCASSIGTGYNEQFFGPGTRLTVL.

This chain links TRBV6-5 with TRBJ1-2; tentative D call: TRBD1 (6 bases). Germline V gives CDR1 MNHEY, CDR2 SVGAGI. The CDR3 consists of 13 residues. V shed 7 bases and J shed 6 bases, with 15 bases lying between them. CDR3 amino acids: CASTRQGIDGYTF. CDR3 sequence (DNA): TGTGCCAGCACCAGGCAGGGGATCGATGGCTACACCTTC.

The V gene is TRBV7-9, the J gene TRBJ2-2; TRBD2 agrees at 8 bases. Germline V CDR1 and CDR2: SEHNR, FQNEAQ (reference sequence). The V and J ends lost 3 bases and 1 base, in that order; junction bases with no gene match: 10. This CDR3 has 18 amino acids. This chain's CDR3 is CASSLPPRRGGNTGELFF. The CDR3 DNA reads TGTGCCAGCAGCTTGCCCCCGCGACGGGGGGGGAACACCGGGGAGCTGTTTTTT.

V gene TRBV28 combines with J gene TRBJ1-5; no clear D. Germline V lookup: CDR1 MDHEN, CDR2 SYDVKM. The CDR3 is 15 amino acids. Trimming stripped 6 bases from V and 1 base from J, with 13 bases between. The CDR3 nucleotides are TGTGCCAGCAGCACCCCCCAGTCCAGCAATCAGCCCCAGCATTTT. Encoded protein: CASSTPQSSNQPQHF. The full variable domain, its missing parts supplied by reference TRBV28 and TRBJ1-5, is DVKVTQSSRYLVKRTGEKVFLECVQDMDHENMFWYRQDPGLGLRLIYFSYDVKMKEKGDIPEGYSVSREKKERFSLILESASTNQTSMYLCASSTPQSSNQPQHFGDGTRLSIL.

The chain combines TRBV4-3 with TRBJ2-1; tentative D call: TRBD1 (6 bases). Trimming took 0 bases from V and 16 from J, leaving 16 bases between them. The CDR3 spans 13 residues. Germline V CDR1 and CDR2: LGHNA, YSLEER. For the CDR3, the DNA is TGCGCCAGCAGCCAAGATGTCAGGGGCTATGAATTCTTC. Amino acids: CASSQDVRGYEFF.

This clone occurred once. The chain is built from TRBV2 and TRBJ1-5; TRBD1 agrees at 8 bases. Per the germline V gene, CDR1 is SNHLY and CDR2 is FYNNEI. The trim removed 6 bases at V and 5 bases at J, leaving 6 bases unmatched. The CDR3 runs to 14 residues. Here the CDR3 DNA reads TGTGCCAGCAGCCCCGGGACAGGTTATCAGCCCCAGCATTTT. Protein product: CASSPGTGYQPQHF.

The chain recombines TRBV30 with TRBJ2-1; TRBD2 agrees at 10 bases. Losses at the gene ends were 2 bases for V and 8 bases for J; bases not matched to a gene: 9. Germline V gene data show CDR1 as GTSNPN and CDR2 as SVGIG (reference sequence). The CDR3 contains 15 residues. The CDR3 nucleotides read TGTGCCTGGAGTAGGTCGCTAGCGGGAGTAGATGAGCAGTTCTTC. This sequence encodes CAWSRSLAGVDEQFF.

V gene TRBV19 combines with J gene TRBJ1-5; no clear D. This CDR3 has 14 amino acids. V was shortened by 2 bases and J by 4 bases, with 9 bases between the two germline ends. Germline values: CDR1 LNHDA, CDR2 SQIVND (reference sequence). CDR3 DNA: TGTGCCAGTAGTATATTCGACGGGAATCAGCCCCAGCATTTT. Translation: CASSIFDGNQPQHF.

This sequence joins TRBV5-1 and TRBJ2-5, with 9 bases aligning to TRBD1. CDR1 and CDR2 from the germline V gene are SGHRS and YFSETQ. Trimming at V came to 3 bases and at J to 2 bases, leaving 5 bases not matched to a gene. There are 15 residues in the CDR3. The CDR3 DNA reads as TGCGCCAGCAGCTCCGGACAGGGGCCACAAGAGACCCAGTACTTC. Its protein is CASSSGQGPQETQYF.